This TCR beta chain is from a study of blood T cell repertoires in COVID-19. Study summary: Sample material is recorded as cDNA or gDNA derived from T cells, B-cell-depleted T cells, or PBMCs.

Profiling relied on immunoSEQ multiplex PCR, and the TCRdb table lists in-frame clones only, not all of them. The sample lists roughly 220,000 clones; around 83% were seen once. CDR3 length equals 16 residues. Germline assignment: CDR1 LNHDA and CDR2 SQIVND (reference sequence). The V and J ends lost 5 bases and 7 bases, in that order; junction bases with no gene match: 12. The sequenced sample was peripheral blood. The source of this sequence is a woman aged 45-65 years with COVID-19, enrolled during active disease. This chain connects TRBV19 to TRBJ2-1; 9 bases are a match to TRBD1. DNA for the CDR3: TGTGCCAGTAGTCCCACCTTTGGGACAGGGAGGAATGAGCAGTTCTTC. Encoded protein: CASSPTFGTGRNEQFF.